This T cell receptor beta chain was sequenced for a study of cytomegalovirus exposure and HLA in healthy donors. Study summary: Early on, a data release was issued that held 65 million to 100 million unique TCRs from HLA-typed donors.

Trimming cost V 3 bases and J 4 bases, with 7 bases left between them. CDR3 length equals 13 residues. From germline, CDR1 is SGHRS and CDR2 YFSETQ. Donors consisted of healthy bone marrow donors. General observations from the study: The CMV antigen specificity of three CMV-associated chains was confirmed through in vitro analysis.

Concerning this clone itself: Antigen: not known.

PCR primers comprised 60 Vbeta and 13 Jbeta primers. TCRdb's copy holds only in-frame clones and misses some; the assay was immunoSEQ multiplex PCR. The sample consists of more than 90,000 clones, around three quarters of them appearing once. The rearrangement uses TRBV5-1 and TRBJ2-2; possible D gene TRBD2, 5 bases. The sequence came from a woman aged 18-35 years in good health and CMV-seropositive. The sample comprised PBMCs. The CDR3 DNA is TGCGCCAGCAGCTCTGGAGGCACCGGGGAGCTGTTTTTT. This gives the protein CASSSGGTGELFF.